The T cell receptor (beta chain) described here comes from a study of OX40 agonist ivuxolimab in advanced cancers. Study information: Those enrolled were roughly 80% male, with a mean age of about 66 years and ages from 23 to 79.

V lost 5 bases and J lost 1, with 11 bases in between. Germline values: CDR1 LNHDA, CDR2 SQIVND (reference sequence). The CDR3 loop spans 14 amino acids. The table came from immunoSEQ multiplex PCR; TCRdb's copy has only in-frame clones and leaves some out. The table lists about 35,000 clones, 70% to 85% of them singletons. Drawing of blood for sampling happened at baseline, at cycle 4 day 1, and at cycle 7 day 1. Sequenced material: CD4+ or CD8+ T cells sorted from blood, taken in a trial of the OX40 agonist ivuxolimab. The source of this sequence is an adult with an advanced solid tumor such as melanoma, head and neck, liver or kidney cancer. This rearrangement joins TRBV19 to TRBJ1-1, with a weak D call TRBD1 (6 bases). DNA for the CDR3: TGTGCCAGTAGTTCGGGGGCAGGGAACACTGAAGCTTTCTTT. Its translation is CASSSGAGNTEAFF.